The 14 T cell receptor beta chains presented below share a single source sample, sequenced in a study of cytomegalovirus exposure and HLA in healthy donors. The PCR contained 60 Vbeta and 13 Jbeta primers. Here immunoSEQ multiplex PCR was the method, and the copy in TCRdb shows in-frame clones only, minus some. The repertoire has 98,000 or so clones, roughly four fifths of them found once; the top ten carry roughly 7.7%. Sequencing was performed on PBMCs. Every receptor here comes from a female donor in good health and CMV-seronegative.

The chain employs TRBV21-1 and TRBJ1-5; the table names TRBD1, a call not compared with the DNA. TRBV21-1 is recorded as a pseudogene. The CDR3 length is 22 residues. The CDR3 protein is CASSKRGNDRGPTGYSNQPQHF. CDR3 DNA: TGTGCCAGCAGCAAAAGGGGTAACGACAGGGGCCCAACGGGTTATAGCAATCAGCCCCAGCATTTT.

The chain recombines TRBV5-1 with TRBJ2-5; D is perhaps TRBD1 (6 bases). The ends were cut back, 4 bases at V and 5 bases at J, with 12 bases in the middle. The CDR3 runs to 13 residues. CDR1 SGHRS and CDR2 YFSETQ come from the germline V gene. The CDR3 sequence: CASSHRQAETQYF. The CDR3 coding sequence is TGCGCCAGCAGCCATAGACAGGCGGAGACCCAGTACTTC.

The chain recombines TRBV5-1 with TRBJ2-7, with 10 bases that match TRBD2. The CDR3 totals 14 residues. From germline, CDR1 is SGHRS and CDR2 YFSETQ. V lost 6 bases and J lost 4; bases outside the gene matches: 7. CDR3 bases: TGCGCCAGCACCCTAGCGGGAGACGGTTACGAGCAGTACTTC. Protein: CASTLAGDGYEQYF.

The chain carries TRBV18 and TRBJ1-2; D is ambiguous. This CDR3 is built from 14 residues. Germline CDR1 is KGHSH and CDR2 is LQKENI. V lost 3 bases, J lost 0 bases, and 8 bases lay in between. CDR3 loop: CASSPGRTNYGYTF. The DNA for the CDR3 is TGTGCCAGCTCACCGGGCCGTACTAACTATGGCTACACCTTC.

This rearrangement joins TRBV7-8 to TRBJ2-1, with D possibly matching TRBD2 (5 bases). V lost 5 bases, J lost 10 bases, and 12 bases lay in between. CDR3 length: 12 residues. CDR1 and CDR2 from the germline V gene are SGHVS and FQNEAQ. CDR3 coding DNA: TGTGCCAGCAGCACACGGGGTGGCGAGCAGTTCTTC. Translated: CASSTRGGEQFF.

This clone was detected only a few times. The chain combines TRBV27 with TRBJ2-3; D is uncertain. The CDR3 has 15 residues. Germline assignment: CDR1 MNHEY and CDR2 SMNVEV (reference sequence). V shed 4 bases and J shed 4 bases, with 15 bases lying between them. The CDR3 loop reads CASSSILNRADTQYF. DNA for the CDR3: TGTGCCAGCAGTTCCATCCTAAATCGGGCAGATACGCAGTATTTT.

Concerning this clone: An end of the junction differs from the germline gene, which may be a read error. Different DNA sequences within this sample yield the same CDR3. The V call is TRBV27, the J call TRBJ1-5, with TRBD1 identical over 10 bases. The germline V gene encodes CDR1 MNHEY and CDR2 SMNVEV (reference sequence). CDR3 size: 15 residues. The CDR3 loop reads CASSDGQGVIQPQHF. The CDR3 DNA sequence: TGTGCCAGCAGTGACGGACAGGGGGTTATCCAGCCCCAGCACTTT.

This sequence joins TRBV19 and TRBJ2-1; possibly TRBD1 for D (6 bases). With 2 bases removed from V and 0 bases from J, the gap between germline ends came to 11 bases. In germline, CDR1 is LNHDA, CDR2 SQIVND (reference sequence). The CDR3 is 16 amino acids. The CDR3 DNA follows: TGTGCCAGTAGTATAAGCGGACAGAGCTCCTACAATGAGCAGTTCTTC. Its protein product is CASSISGQSSYNEQFF. Based on the CDR3 plus reference TRBV19 and TRBJ2-1, the full variable domain is DGGITQSPKYLFRKEGQNVTLSCEQNLNHDAMYWYRQDPGQGLRLIYYSQIVNDFQKGDIAEGYSVSREKKESFPLTVTSAQKNPTAFYLCASSISGQSSYNEQFFGPGTRLTVL.

The CDR3 sequence is CASSFPGTGGSYTIYF. The CDR3 bases are TGTGCCAGCAGCTTCCCGGGGACAGGGGGATCTTACACCATATATTTT. The gene calls are TRBV5-6 and TRBJ1-3; 11 bases map to TRBD1. The CDR3 spans 16 residues. Germline values: CDR1 SGHDT, CDR2 YYEEEE. V dropped 2 bases and J dropped 8; count of bases not matched to a gene: 9.

The rearrangement links TRBV4-1 to TRBJ1-4, with 7 bases that match TRBD1. The V and J ends lost 1 base and 8 bases, in that order; junction bases with no gene match: 7. Germline assignment: CDR1 MGHRA and CDR2 YSYEKL. The CDR3 loop spans 15 amino acids. The CDR3 region is CASSQGRSGGEKLFF. The DNA of the CDR3 is TGCGCCAGCAGCCAAGGACGTTCAGGGGGGGAAAAACTGTTTTTT.

The genes are TRBV9 and TRBJ2-7, with unresolved D. Per the germline V gene, CDR1 is SGDLS and CDR2 is YYNGEE. Deletions cut 4 bases from V and 7 bases from J, with 21 bases between. This CDR3 is built from 15 residues. The CDR3: CASSSMVACLGEQYF. The DNA for the CDR3 is TGTGCCAGCAGCTCCATGGTAGCTTGCCTCGGGGAGCAGTACTTC.

The chain has TRBV5-6 and TRBJ2-1, with TRBD2 matching over 7 bases. The CDR3 sequence is 15 residues long. The germline V gene has CDR1 SGHDT and CDR2 YYEEEE. The ends lost 0 bases at V and 7 bases at J; junction bases unmatched: 7. For the CDR3, the DNA is TGTGCCAGCAGCTTGGAGGGTATGGGGGGGAATGAGCAGTTCTTC. Translation: CASSLEGMGGNEQFF. The full variable domain, completed using reference TRBV5-6 and TRBJ2-1, is DAGVTQSPTHLIKTRGQQVTLRCSPKSGHDTVSWYQQALGQGPQFIFQYYEEEERQRGNFPDRFSGHQFPNYSSELNVNALLLGDSALYLCASSLEGMGGNEQFFGPGTRLTVL.

The chain links TRBV11-2 to TRBJ2-7; 9 bases align to TRBD1. The CDR3 totals 15 residues. Looked up from germline, CDR1 is SGHAT and CDR2 is FQNNGV. J lost 0 bases, V lost 5 bases, and 5 bases had no gene match. DNA for the CDR3: TGTGCCAGCAGCCCCGGGGGACAGGGCTCCTACGAGCAGTACTTC. It codes for CASSPGGQGSYEQYF. Complete variable domain (other parts from reference TRBV11-2 and TRBJ2-7): EAGVAQSPRYKIIEKRQSVAFWCNPISGHATLYWYQQILGQGPKLLIQFQNNGVVDDSQLPKDRFSAERLKGVDSTLKIQPAKLEDSAVYLCASSPGGQGSYEQYFGPGTRLTVT.

The chain employs TRBV4-3 and TRBJ1-6; D is uncertain. V was clipped by 3 bases and J by 10 bases, with 16 bases between them. CDR1 LGHNA and CDR2 YSLEER come from the germline V gene. The length of the CDR3 is 15 residues. CDR3 protein: CASSHAAGYGSPLHF. The CDR3 nucleotides are TGCGCCAGCAGCCACGCTGCCGGGTACGGATCACCCCTCCACTTT.